This T cell receptor (beta chain) was profiled in a study of T cells in Graves' hyperthyroidism and ophthalmopathy. Germline values: CDR1 MGHRA, CDR2 YSYEKL. The CDR3 runs 14 residues. Deletions cut 7 bases from V and 0 bases from J, with 11 bases between. RNA transcripts gave rise to amplified TCR beta CDR3 regions. A first-round RT-PCR of the TCR CDR3 used the HTBI primer set. A single record per CDR3 protein comes from TCRdb applying MiXCR to the multiplex PCR reads. Among about 740,000 distinct CDR3 sequences listed, roughly 15% were seen once. This clonotype was picked up many times. The clonotype was recovered from a woman aged 18 to 35 with Graves' hyperthyroidism. The sequencing input was blood. V and J are TRBV4-1 and TRBJ2-3, with D unresolved. The CDR3, as DNA: TGCGCCAGCAATGCGGCTCGAAGCACAGATACGCAGTATTTT. It is translated as CASNAARSTDTQYF.